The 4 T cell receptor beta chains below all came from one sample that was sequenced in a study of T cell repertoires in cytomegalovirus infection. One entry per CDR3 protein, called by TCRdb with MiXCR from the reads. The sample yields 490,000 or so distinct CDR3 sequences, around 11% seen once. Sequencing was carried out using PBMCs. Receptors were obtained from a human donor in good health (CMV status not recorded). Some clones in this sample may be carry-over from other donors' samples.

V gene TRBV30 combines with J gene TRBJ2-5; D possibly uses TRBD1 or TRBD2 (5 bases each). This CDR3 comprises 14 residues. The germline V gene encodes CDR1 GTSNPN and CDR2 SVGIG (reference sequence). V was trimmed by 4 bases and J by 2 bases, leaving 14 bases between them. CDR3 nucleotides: TGTGCCTGGACAAAAGGGTGGGGGCAAGAGACCCAGTACTTC. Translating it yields CAWTKGWGQETQYF.

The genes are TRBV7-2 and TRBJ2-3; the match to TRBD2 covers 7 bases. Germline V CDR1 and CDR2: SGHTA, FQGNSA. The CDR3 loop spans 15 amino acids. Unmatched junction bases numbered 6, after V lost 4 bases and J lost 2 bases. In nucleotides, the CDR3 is TGTGCCAGCAGCTCCGGGGAGGGGCACACAGATACGCAGTATTTT. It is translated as CASSSGEGHTDTQYF.

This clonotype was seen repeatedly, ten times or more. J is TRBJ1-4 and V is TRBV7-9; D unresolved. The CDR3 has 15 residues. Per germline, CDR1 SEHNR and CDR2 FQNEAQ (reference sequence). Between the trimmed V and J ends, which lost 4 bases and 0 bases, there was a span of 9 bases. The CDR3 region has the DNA TGTGCCAGCAGCTCGGACGGTGCAACTAATGAAAAACTGTTTTTT. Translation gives CASSSDGATNEKLFF.

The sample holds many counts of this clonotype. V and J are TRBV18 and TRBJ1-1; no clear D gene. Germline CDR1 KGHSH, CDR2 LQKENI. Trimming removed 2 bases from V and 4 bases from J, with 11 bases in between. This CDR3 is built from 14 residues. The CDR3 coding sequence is TGTGCCAGCTCACCAGCTCAGGATGGCACTGAAGCTTTCTTT. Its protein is CASSPAQDGTEAFF. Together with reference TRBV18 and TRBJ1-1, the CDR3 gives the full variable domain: NAGVMQNPRHLVRRRGQEARLRCSPMKGHSHVYWYRQLPEEGLKFMVYLQKENIIDESGMPKERFSAEFPKEGPSILRIQQVVRGDSAAYFCASSPAQDGTEAFFGQGTRLTVV.